A single sample gave rise to the 5 T cell receptor beta chains below, sequenced in a study of T cell responses to AZD1222 COVID-19 vaccine. Sequencing used immunoSEQ multiplex PCR; TCRdb keeps in-frame clones, though not all of them. This sample has around 200,000 clones, with approximately 90% found just once. Sequenced material: peripheral blood, taken 28 days after the second AZD1222 dose. The receptors were gathered from an adult who received the AZD1222 COVID-19 vaccine.

The CDR3 bases are TGTGCCAGCAGCTTAGTTATTTCCCAAGGTAGTTCACCCCTCCACTTT. It codes for CASSLVISQGSSPLHF. The V call is TRBV7-2, the J call TRBJ1-6; D gene uncertain. Trimming took off 1 base at V and 9 bases at J, with 16 bases between the two ends. The CDR3 consists of 16 residues. Germline CDR1 reads SGHTA; CDR2 reads FQGNSA.

The chain recombines TRBV3-1 (or the pseudogene TRBV3-2) with TRBJ1-2; TRBD1 agrees at 7 bases. J was trimmed by 8 bases and V by 0 bases; bases with no gene match: 9. The CDR3 contains 15 residues. CDR1 is LGHDT, CDR2 YNNKEL, per germline (reference sequence). For the CDR3, the DNA is TGTGCCAGCAGCCAAGATGTAACAGGGGCGAGGGGCTACACCTTC. Its translation is CASSQDVTGARGYTF.

This clone is a singleton in its sample. The chain recombines TRBV19 with TRBJ1-2; 10 bases map to TRBD1. The CDR3 covers 16 residues. The ends lost 5 bases at V and 5 bases at J; junction bases unmatched: 11. Germline V gene data show CDR1 as LNHDA and CDR2 as SQIVND (reference sequence). CDR3: CASSPTGTGVLYGYTF. As DNA, the CDR3 is TGTGCCAGTAGTCCCACCGGGACAGGGGTCTTATATGGCTACACCTTC.

This chain joins TRBV5-1 and TRBJ2-1; TRBD2 agrees at 9 bases. In germline, CDR1 is SGHRS, CDR2 YFSETQ. This CDR3 has 15 amino acids. The V segment lost 4 bases and the J segment 8 bases; nucleotides outside the gene matches: 10. The CDR3 protein is CASSAGTSRRDEQFF. The CDR3 bases are TGCGCCAGCAGCGCCGGGACTAGCAGGAGGGATGAGCAGTTCTTC. The entire variable domain, with the rest obtained from reference TRBV5-1 and TRBJ2-1, is as follows: KAGVTQTPRYLIKTRGQQVTLSCSPISGHRSVSWYQQTPGQGLQFLFEYFSETQRNKGNFPGRFSGRQFSNSRSEMNVSTLELGDSALYLCASSAGTSRRDEQFFGPGTRLTVL.

The genes are TRBV5-1 and TRBJ1-1, with 8 bases fitting TRBD1. V lost 3 bases and J lost 6; bases outside the gene matches: 4. The germline CDR1 and CDR2 sequences are SGHRS and YFSETQ. The CDR3 runs to 13 residues. The CDR3 loop is CASSSLQGAEAFF. CDR3 nucleotides: TGCGCCAGCAGCTCGTTACAGGGGGCTGAAGCTTTCTTT.